In its sample, the clone carrying this T cell receptor (beta chain) was seen many times. Its specificity is unknown. V was pared by 1 base and J by 8 bases, with 11 bases between. CDR3 length: 13 residues. Germline-derived CDR1 and CDR2 are SGHTA and FQGNSA. TCRdb passed the reads through MiXCR, listing each CDR3 protein once. The sample holds roughly 81,000 distinct CDR3 sequences, 3.7% seen once. The sample originates from a study of T cell repertoires in cytomegalovirus infection. On the study more broadly: Both CMV infection and a matching HLA type were indicated by public TCR beta signatures. Study results and limitations: CMV-specific TCR beta clonotypes restricted by HLA-C dominated the ex vivo response. Summed frequency of public TCR beta families distinguished CMV carriers with the relevant HLA.

Specimen: PBMCs. This TCR derives from a human donor in good health (CMV status not recorded). Some clones in this sample may be carry-over from other donors' samples. The chain couples TRBV7-2 to TRBJ1-1, with D uncertain. The CDR3 is CASSLVSVEEAFF. In nucleotides, the CDR3 is TGTGCCAGCAGCTTAGTGTCCGTAGAAGAAGCTTTCTTT.